Following are 11 T cell receptor beta chains from one sample sequenced in a study of CD8 T cells in Susac syndrome. Random-hexamer reverse transcription was applied to roughly 0.45 to 1 ug RNA. TCRdb passed the immunoSEQ multiplex PCR reads through MiXCR, listing each CDR3 protein once. Seen here are over 120,000 distinct CDR3 sequences, just under 95% observed once, and the top ten hold roughly 0.14%. The sample comprised CD4+ T cells from PBMCs. These receptors were taken from a human donor with Susac syndrome.

The chain employs TRBV30 and TRBJ2-5, with 9 bases matching TRBD1. Per germline, CDR1 GTSNPN and CDR2 SVGIG (reference sequence). Trimming removed 8 bases from V and 1 base from J; junction bases left unmatched: 17. The CDR3 loop spans 17 amino acids. The CDR3 bases are TGTGCCCTCGGACAGGGGCGTCTCCCGTACAGCCAAGAGACCCAGTACTTC. It encodes CALGQGRLPYSQETQYF. Together with reference TRBV30 and TRBJ2-5, the CDR3 gives the full variable domain: SQTIHQWPATLVQPVGSPLSLECTVEGTSNPNLYWYRQAAGRGLQLLFYSVGIGQISSEVPQNLSASRPQDRQFILSSKKLLLSDSGFYLCALGQGRLPYSQETQYFGPGTRLLVL.

The chain combines TRBV30 with TRBJ1-6, with D possibly matching TRBD1 (6 bases). V was shortened by 2 bases and J by 5 bases, with 7 bases between the two germline ends. This CDR3 has 13 amino acids. Germline V gives CDR1 GTSNPN, CDR2 SVGIG (reference sequence). CDR3 sequence (DNA): TGTGCCTGGAGTACAGGGAATAATTCACCCCTCCACTTT. Translation: CAWSTGNNSPLHF.

The chain is built from TRBV7-9 and TRBJ1-4; D ambiguous. Germline CDR1 and CDR2: SEHNR and FQNEAQ (reference sequence). The CDR3 covers 15 residues. Trimming removed 1 base at V and 0 bases at J, with 6 bases between. DNA for the CDR3: TGTGCCAGCAGCTTAGGTCTTACAACTAATGAAAAACTGTTTTTT. It translates to CASSLGLTTNEKLFF.

This chain links TRBV7-9 with TRBJ2-7; TRBD2 matches 9 bases. This CDR3 has 15 residues. The germline CDR1 and CDR2 sequences are SEHNR and FQNEAQ (reference sequence). V shed 5 bases and J 2 bases; nucleotides not matched to a gene: 7. The CDR3 DNA sequence: TGTGCCAGCAGCGAACTAGCGGGCCGCACCTACGAGCAGTACTTC. This encodes CASSELAGRTYEQYF.

V gene TRBV5-1 combines with J gene TRBJ1-1, with unresolved D. Germline V CDR1 and CDR2: SGHRS, YFSETQ. The V end lost 4 bases, the J end lost 5 bases, and 18 bases lay between the germline ends. The CDR3 is 15 amino acids. As DNA, the CDR3 is TGCGCCAGCAGCCCCTCGGGGAGGGATGAGACTGAAGCTTTCTTT. As protein: CASSPSGRDETEAFF.

V and J are TRBV12-3 or TRBV12-4 and TRBJ2-7; 12 bases are a match to TRBD2. CDR3 length: 14 residues. With V trimmed by 6 bases and J by 4 bases, 4 bases remained unmatched. The CDR3 loop reads CASSTLAGGYEQYF. The DNA for the CDR3 is TGTGCCAGCAGCACCCTAGCGGGAGGGTACGAGCAGTACTTC.

The chain couples TRBV28 to TRBJ1-2, with 9 bases identical to TRBD1. This CDR3 contains 15 residues. Germline CDR1 and CDR2: MDHEN and SYDVKM. J gave up 4 bases and V 5 bases, and 8 bases lay outside the gene matches. CDR3 DNA: TGTGCCAGCAGTCGGCCGGGACAGGGCTTCTATGGCTACACCTTC. Translating it yields CASSRPGQGFYGYTF.

V and J are TRBV25-1 and TRBJ2-5; 10 nucleotides align to TRBD1. Germline CDR1 and CDR2: MGHDK and SYGVNS. This CDR3 contains 15 residues. V shed 4 bases and J 4 bases; nucleotides not matched to a gene: 6. CDR3 in amino acids: CASSADRGQIETQYF. The CDR3 DNA is TGTGCCAGCAGTGCTGACAGGGGGCAAATAGAGACCCAGTACTTC.

This CDR3 is CASNDSGPRSYEQYF. CDR3 DNA sequence: TGTGCCAGCAACGATTCCGGGCCACGTTCCTACGAGCAGTACTTC. The genes are TRBV27 and TRBJ2-7; no clear D gene. This CDR3 region has 15 residues. Looked up from germline, CDR1 is MNHEY and CDR2 is SMNVEV (reference sequence). Trimming cost V 7 bases and J 1 base, with 17 bases left between them.

The chain carries TRBV28 and TRBJ1-4; possibly TRBD1 for D (5 bases). This CDR3 region has 12 residues. Trimming took 3 bases from V and 7 from J, leaving 6 bases between them. Germline V gene data show CDR1 as MDHEN and CDR2 as SYDVKM. This CDR3 reads CASSLGGEKLFF. Written as DNA, the CDR3 is TGTGCCAGCAGTTTGGGGGGTGAAAAACTGTTTTTT. The whole variable domain, filled in from reference TRBV28 and TRBJ1-4, reads DVKVTQSSRYLVKRTGEKVFLECVQDMDHENMFWYRQDPGLGLRLIYFSYDVKMKEKGDIPEGYSVSREKKERFSLILESASTNQTSMYLCASSLGGEKLFFGSGTQLSVL.

This chain links TRBV9 with TRBJ1-2, with unresolved D. This CDR3 contains 15 residues. The germline V gene has CDR1 SGDLS and CDR2 YYNGEE. V was cut by 0 bases and J by 4 bases, with 13 bases left in between. DNA for the CDR3: TGTGCCAGCAGCGTAGAGGGTACTCAGGTCTATGGCTACACCTTC. Encoded protein: CASSVEGTQVYGYTF.